What follows are 6 T cell receptor beta chains derived from one specimen sequenced in a study of beta chain features in type 1 diabetes. Study outcomes and limitations: Shorter TCRB CDR3s, moderately but significantly so, were found in Type 1 diabetes patients in all four CD4+ subsets.

No antigen is known for these receptors. Expressed TCRB transcripts got sequenced, as all isolated RNA was reverse transcribed. TCRdb's table, derived via immunoSEQ multiplex PCR, lists solely in-frame clones and lacks some. This sample has 200,000 to 300,000 clones, with roughly 10% found just once. Sequencing was carried out using naive CD4+ T cells from blood. The receptors originated from a man aged 25 to 45 with type 1 diabetes.

The chain carries TRBV9 and TRBJ2-7; the match to TRBD1 covers 8 bases. The germline CDR1 and CDR2 sequences are SGDLS and YYNGEE. The CDR3 is made up of 14 amino acids. Germline trimming cut 2 bases from V and 4 bases from J; bases unmatched to any gene: 5. CDR3 in amino acids: CASSVSTGEYEQYF. CDR3 coding DNA: TGTGCCAGCAGCGTGTCGACAGGGGAGTACGAGCAGTACTTC.

The chain carries TRBV20-1 and TRBJ2-1; a weak D match, TRBD2 (5 bases). V was trimmed by 5 bases and J by 8 bases, leaving 10 bases between them. The CDR3 runs to 11 residues. Per the germline V gene, CDR1 is DFQATT and CDR2 is SNEGSKA (reference sequence). CDR3 nucleotides: TGCAGTGCTGGTTCGGGGTATGAGCAGTTCTTC. Its protein is CSAGSGYEQFF.

The table lists this clone with a few counts. The chain uses TRBV10-3 and TRBJ2-1; 10 nucleotides match TRBD2. CDR3 length: 15 amino acids. Trimming cost V 3 bases and J 9 bases; bases outside gene matches: 8. CDR1 and CDR2 from the germline V gene are ENHRY and SYGVKD. In nucleotides, the CDR3 is TGTGCCATCAGTGACTCTAGCGGGGGTCCCAGTGAGCAGTTCTTC. Encoded protein: CAISDSSGGPSEQFF.

The table lists this clone with a few counts. This rearrangement joins TRBV19 to TRBJ2-7; the match to TRBD1 covers 7 bases. With 5 bases clipped from V and 5 bases from J, the junction kept 6 bases outside the gene matches. The CDR3 is 13 residues long. The germline CDR1 and CDR2 sequences are LNHDA and SQIVND (reference sequence). CDR3 DNA sequence: TGTGCCAGTAGTGGAGACAGGGACCACGAGCAGTACTTC. This encodes CASSGDRDHEQYF.

This clone was counted between two and nine times. This chain joins TRBV30 and TRBJ2-3, with D uncertain. Germline loops: CDR1 GTSNPN, CDR2 SVGIG (reference sequence). V lost 5 bases, J lost 4 bases, and 10 bases lay in between. This CDR3 is 12 amino acids long. CDR3 sequence reads: CAWSPTSDTQYF. The DNA of the CDR3 is TGTGCCTGGTCCCCTACGTCAGATACGCAGTATTTT.

CDR3 sequence reads: CASSSSGAYTDTQYF. The CDR3 DNA sequence: TGTGCCAGCAGCTCTAGCGGGGCCTACACAGATACGCAGTATTTT. The chain employs TRBV5-4 and TRBJ2-3; 9 bases line up with TRBD2. V lost 3 bases to trimming and J lost 2 bases; unmatched junction nucleotides: 4. This CDR3 spans 15 amino acids. Germline assignment: CDR1 SGHNT and CDR2 YYREEE (reference sequence).